This T cell receptor beta chain was sequenced for a study of CD8 T cells in Susac syndrome. Study-wide background: The sequenced Susac syndrome patients comprised five or six with active disease and about eight in remission. When their blood was taken, patients with Susac syndrome were therapy-naive, taking corticosteroids, or taking intravenous immunoglobulin alone.

V was clipped by 5 bases and J by 0 bases; unmatched bases: 12. Looked up from germline, CDR1 is SGHAT and CDR2 is FQDESV (reference sequence). CDR3 length: 20 amino acids. Turning to this clonotype: Its target is not known.

RNA totalling roughly 0.45 to 1 ug underwent reverse transcription with random hexamers. One entry per CDR3 protein, called by TCRdb with MiXCR from the immunoSEQ multiplex PCR reads. The profile shows under 95,000 distinct CDR3 sequences, 85% to 95% of them singletons. Sequencing of TCR beta was performed on blood CD8+ T cells and on blood CD4+ T cells. The study, taken as a whole, reports: Across the total CD8+ repertoires, some 15 Susac-specific public clones were detected, and across the CD8+ TEMRA repertoires, several such clones were detected.

The genes are TRBV11-1 and TRBJ2-3; 15 bases map to TRBD2. The TCR comes from a human donor with Susac syndrome. Sequenced: CD8+ T cells from PBMCs. The DNA of the CDR3 is TGTGCCAGCAGCGCCTACTTAACGGGACTAGCGGGAGGAAGCACAGATACGCAGTATTTT. Translated, it gives CASSAYLTGLAGGSTDTQYF.